By sample fraction, the clone carrying this TCR beta chain is medium-sized. The antigen is undetermined. Sequence at one end of the junction differs from germline and may be a read error. The data are from a study of T cells in localized non-small cell lung cancer. Points from the study as a whole: Tumor showed lower T cell clonality than uninvolved adjacent lung, where it was highest.

Looked up from germline, CDR1 is MNHGY and CDR2 is SAAAGT. The CDR3 spans 13 residues. Method: immunoSEQ multiplex PCR; TCRdb's copy keeps in-frame clones and lacks some. The sample includes around 1,400 clones, over 15% of them seen just once. This sequence originates from a female donor aged 60 or older with stage I squamous cell lung carcinoma. The chain employs TRBV6-8 and TRBJ1-1, with 9 bases aligning to TRBD1. The sample was lung tumor tissue, taken before any cancer treatment. The DNA for the CDR3 is TGTGCCATCCGGGACAGGGAGAACATTGAAGCTTTCTTT. This codes for CAIRDRENIEAFF.